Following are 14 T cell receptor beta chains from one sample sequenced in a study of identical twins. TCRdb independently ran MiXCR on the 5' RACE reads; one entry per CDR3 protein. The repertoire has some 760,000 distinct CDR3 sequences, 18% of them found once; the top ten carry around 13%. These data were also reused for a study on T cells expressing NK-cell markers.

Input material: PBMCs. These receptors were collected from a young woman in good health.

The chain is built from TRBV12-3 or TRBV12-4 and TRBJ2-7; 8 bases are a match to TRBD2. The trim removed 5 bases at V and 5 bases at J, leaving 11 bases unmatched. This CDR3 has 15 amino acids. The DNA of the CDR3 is TGTGCCAGCAGTGCCTGGGCGGGGGGAACCAACGAGCAGTACTTC. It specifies CASSAWAGGTNEQYF.

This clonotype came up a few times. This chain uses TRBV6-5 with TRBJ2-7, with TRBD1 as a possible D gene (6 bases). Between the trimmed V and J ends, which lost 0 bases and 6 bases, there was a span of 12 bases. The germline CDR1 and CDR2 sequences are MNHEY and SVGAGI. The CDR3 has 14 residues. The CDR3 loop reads CASSYSNRVGEQYF. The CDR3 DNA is TGTGCCAGCAGTTACTCGAACAGGGTGGGCGAGCAGTACTTC.

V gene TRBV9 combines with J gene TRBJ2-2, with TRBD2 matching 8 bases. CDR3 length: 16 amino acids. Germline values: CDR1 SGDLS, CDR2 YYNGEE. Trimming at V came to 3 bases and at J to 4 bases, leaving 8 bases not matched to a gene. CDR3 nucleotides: TGTGCCAGCAGCGCCCGAGCGGGAGCGGGCACCGGGGAGCTGTTTTTT. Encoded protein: CASSARAGAGTGELFF.

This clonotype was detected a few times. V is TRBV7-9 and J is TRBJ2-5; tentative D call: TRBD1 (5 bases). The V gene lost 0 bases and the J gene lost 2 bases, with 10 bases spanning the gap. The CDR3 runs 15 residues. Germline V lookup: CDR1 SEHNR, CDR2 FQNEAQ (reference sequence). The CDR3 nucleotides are TGTGCCAGCAGCTTAGCCCAGGGTCAACAAGAGACCCAGTACTTC. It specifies CASSLAQGQQETQYF.

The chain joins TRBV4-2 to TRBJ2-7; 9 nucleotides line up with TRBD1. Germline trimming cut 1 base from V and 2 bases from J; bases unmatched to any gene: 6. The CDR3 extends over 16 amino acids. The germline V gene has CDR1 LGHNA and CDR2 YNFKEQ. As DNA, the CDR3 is TGTGCCAGCAGCCAAGCTGCCGGACAGGGGCCCTACGAGCAGTACTTC. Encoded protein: CASSQAAGQGPYEQYF.

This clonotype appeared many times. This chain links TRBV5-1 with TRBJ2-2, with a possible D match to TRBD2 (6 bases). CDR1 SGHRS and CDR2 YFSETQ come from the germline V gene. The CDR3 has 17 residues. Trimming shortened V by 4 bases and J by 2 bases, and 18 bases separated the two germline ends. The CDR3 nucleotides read TGCGCCAGCAGCCAGACTGGGGGACTCCTTAACACCGGGGAGCTGTTTTTT. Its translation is CASSQTGGLLNTGELFF. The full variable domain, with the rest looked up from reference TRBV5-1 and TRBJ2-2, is KAGVTQTPRYLIKTRGQQVTLSCSPISGHRSVSWYQQTPGQGLQFLFEYFSETQRNKGNFPGRFSGRQFSNSRSEMNVSTLELGDSALYLCASSQTGGLLNTGELFFGEGSRLTVL.

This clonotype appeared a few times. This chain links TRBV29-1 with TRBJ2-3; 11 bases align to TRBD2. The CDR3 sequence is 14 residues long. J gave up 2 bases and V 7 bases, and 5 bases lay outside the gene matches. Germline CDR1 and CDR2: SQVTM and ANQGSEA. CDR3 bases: TGCAGCGCCGAGACTAGCGGGGCCACAGATACGCAGTATTTT. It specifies CSAETSGATDTQYF.

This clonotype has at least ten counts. The DNA for the CDR3 is TGTGCCAGCAGCGTACGAGATACGCAGTATTTT. It yields the protein CASSVRDTQYF. The chain uses TRBV7-8 and TRBJ2-3; the D is unclear. Looked up from germline, CDR1 is SGHVS and CDR2 is FQNEAQ. The length of the CDR3 is 11 residues. The V end lost 5 bases, the J end lost 5 bases, and 5 bases lay between the germline ends.

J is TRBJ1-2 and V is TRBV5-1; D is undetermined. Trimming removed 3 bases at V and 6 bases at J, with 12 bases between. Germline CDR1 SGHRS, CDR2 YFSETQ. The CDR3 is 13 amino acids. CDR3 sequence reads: CASSSNVVDGYTF. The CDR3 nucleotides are TGCGCCAGCAGCTCAAACGTGGTCGATGGCTACACCTTC.

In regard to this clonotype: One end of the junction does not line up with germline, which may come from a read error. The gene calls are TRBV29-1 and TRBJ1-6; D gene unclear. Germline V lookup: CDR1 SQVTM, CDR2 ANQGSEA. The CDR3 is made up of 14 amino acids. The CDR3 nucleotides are TGCAGCGCGGCTCCCGGGCCCTATGATTCACCCCTCCACTTT. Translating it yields CSAAPGPYDSPLHF.

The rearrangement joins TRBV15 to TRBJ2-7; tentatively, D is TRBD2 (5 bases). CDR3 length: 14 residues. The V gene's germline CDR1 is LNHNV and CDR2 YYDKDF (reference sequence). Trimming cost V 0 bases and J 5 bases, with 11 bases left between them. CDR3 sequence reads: CATSRDRGFHEQYF. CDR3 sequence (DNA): TGTGCCACCAGCAGAGATCGGGGTTTCCACGAGCAGTACTTC.

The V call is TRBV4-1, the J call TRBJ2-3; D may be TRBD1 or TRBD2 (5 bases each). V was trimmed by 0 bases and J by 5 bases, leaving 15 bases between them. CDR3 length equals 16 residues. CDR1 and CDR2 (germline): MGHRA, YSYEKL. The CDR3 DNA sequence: TGCGCCAGCAGCCAAGATCGGCGAGGGGCCGGAGATACGCAGTATTTT. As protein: CASSQDRRGAGDTQYF.

The CDR3 region is CASSLSSWGVGPFSYNEQFF. CDR3 nucleotide sequence: TGTGCCAGCAGTTTATCTTCCTGGGGAGTCGGGCCCTTCTCCTACAATGAGCAGTTCTTC. The chain employs TRBV12-3 or TRBV12-4 and TRBJ2-1; possibly TRBD2 for D (5 bases). This CDR3 is 20 amino acids long. V gave up 2 bases and J gave up 0 bases, with 23 bases separating them.

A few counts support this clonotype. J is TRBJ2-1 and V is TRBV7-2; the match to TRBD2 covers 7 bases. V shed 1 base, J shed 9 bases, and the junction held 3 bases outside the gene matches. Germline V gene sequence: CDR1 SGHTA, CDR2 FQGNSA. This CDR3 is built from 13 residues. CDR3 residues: CASSLGGRVEQFF. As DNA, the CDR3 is TGTGCCAGCAGCTTAGGCGGGAGAGTTGAGCAGTTCTTC.